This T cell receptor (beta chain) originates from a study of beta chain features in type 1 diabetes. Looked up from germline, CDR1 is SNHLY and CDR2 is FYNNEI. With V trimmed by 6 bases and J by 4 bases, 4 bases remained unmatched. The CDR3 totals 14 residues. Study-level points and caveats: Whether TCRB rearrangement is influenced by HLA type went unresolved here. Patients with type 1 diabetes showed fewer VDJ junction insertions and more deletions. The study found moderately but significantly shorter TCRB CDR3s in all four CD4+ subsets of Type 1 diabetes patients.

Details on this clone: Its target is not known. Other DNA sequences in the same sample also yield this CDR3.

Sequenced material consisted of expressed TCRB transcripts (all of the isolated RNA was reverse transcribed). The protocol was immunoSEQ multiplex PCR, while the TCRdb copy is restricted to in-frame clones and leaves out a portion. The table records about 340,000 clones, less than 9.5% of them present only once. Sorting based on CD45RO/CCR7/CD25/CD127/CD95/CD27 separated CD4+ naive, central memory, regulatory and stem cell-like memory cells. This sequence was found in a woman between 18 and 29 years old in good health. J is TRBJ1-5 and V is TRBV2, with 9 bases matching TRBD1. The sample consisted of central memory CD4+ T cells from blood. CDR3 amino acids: CASRGTGSNQPQHF. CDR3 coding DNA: TGTGCCAGCAGGGGGACAGGGAGTAATCAGCCCCAGCATTTT. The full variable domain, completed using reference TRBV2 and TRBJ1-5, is EPEVTQTPSHQVTQMGQEVILRCVPISNHLYFYWYRQILGQKVEFLVSFYNNEISEKSEIFDDQFSVERPDGSNFTLKIRSTKLEDSAMYFCASRGTGSNQPQHFGDGTRLSIL.